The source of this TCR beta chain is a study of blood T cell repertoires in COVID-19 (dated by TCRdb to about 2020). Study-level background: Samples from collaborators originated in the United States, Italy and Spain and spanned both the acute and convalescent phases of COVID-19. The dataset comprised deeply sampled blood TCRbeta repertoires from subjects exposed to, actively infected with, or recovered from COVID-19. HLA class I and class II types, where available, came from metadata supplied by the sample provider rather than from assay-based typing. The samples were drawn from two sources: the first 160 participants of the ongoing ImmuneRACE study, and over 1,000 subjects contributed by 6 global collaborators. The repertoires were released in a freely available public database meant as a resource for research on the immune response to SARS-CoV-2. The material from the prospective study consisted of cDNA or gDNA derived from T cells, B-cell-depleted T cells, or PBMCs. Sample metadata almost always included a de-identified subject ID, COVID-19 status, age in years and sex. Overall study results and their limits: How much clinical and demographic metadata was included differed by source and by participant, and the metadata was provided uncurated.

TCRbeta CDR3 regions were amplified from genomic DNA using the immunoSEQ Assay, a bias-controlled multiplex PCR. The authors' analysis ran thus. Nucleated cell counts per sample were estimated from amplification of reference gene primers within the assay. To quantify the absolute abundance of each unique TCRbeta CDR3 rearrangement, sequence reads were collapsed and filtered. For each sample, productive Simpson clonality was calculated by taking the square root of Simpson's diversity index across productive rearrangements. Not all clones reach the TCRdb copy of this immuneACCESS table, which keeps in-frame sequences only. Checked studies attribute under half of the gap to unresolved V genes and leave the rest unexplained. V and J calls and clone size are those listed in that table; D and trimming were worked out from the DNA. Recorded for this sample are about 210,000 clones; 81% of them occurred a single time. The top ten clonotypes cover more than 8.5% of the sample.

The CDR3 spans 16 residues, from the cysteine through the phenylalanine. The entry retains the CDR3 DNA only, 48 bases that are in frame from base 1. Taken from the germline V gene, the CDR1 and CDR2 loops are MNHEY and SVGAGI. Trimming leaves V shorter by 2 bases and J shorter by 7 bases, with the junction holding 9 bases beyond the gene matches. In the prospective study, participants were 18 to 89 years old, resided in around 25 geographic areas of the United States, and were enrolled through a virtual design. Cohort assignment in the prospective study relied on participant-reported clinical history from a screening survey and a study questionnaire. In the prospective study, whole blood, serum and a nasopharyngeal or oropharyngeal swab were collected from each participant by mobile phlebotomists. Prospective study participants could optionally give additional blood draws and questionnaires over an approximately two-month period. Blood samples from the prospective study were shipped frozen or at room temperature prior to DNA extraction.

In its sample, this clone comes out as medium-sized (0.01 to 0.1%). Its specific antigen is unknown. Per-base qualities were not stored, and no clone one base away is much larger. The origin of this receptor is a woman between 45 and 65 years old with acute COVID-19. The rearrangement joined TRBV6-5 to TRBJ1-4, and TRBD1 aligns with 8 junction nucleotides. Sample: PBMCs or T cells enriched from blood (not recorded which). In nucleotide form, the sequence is TGTGCCAGCAGTTACGGATCCGGGACAGGTGGTGAAAAACTGTTTTTT. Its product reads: CASSYGSGTGGEKLFF.